These 27 T cell receptor beta chains originate from one sample sequenced in a study of cytomegalovirus exposure and HLA in healthy donors. The PCR used 60 Vbeta and 13 Jbeta primers. TCRdb's table, derived via immunoSEQ multiplex PCR, lists solely in-frame clones and lacks some. The sample's table shows 90,000 to 120,000 clones. Sequencing input: PBMCs. Receptor source: a middle-aged man in good health and CMV-seronegative.

J is TRBJ2-2 and V is TRBV19, with TRBD2 matching over 13 bases. The ends lost 7 bases at V and 4 bases at J; junction bases unmatched: 3. Per germline, CDR1 LNHDA and CDR2 SQIVND (reference sequence). The length of the CDR3 is 15 residues. The CDR3 reads CASTRLAGGTGELFF. The DNA of the CDR3 is TGTGCCAGTACCCGACTAGCGGGAGGCACCGGGGAGCTGTTTTTT.

The rearrangement links TRBV18 to TRBJ2-1; TRBD1 aligns across 9 bases. The CDR3 spans 18 residues. J gave up 5 bases and V 3 bases, and 14 bases lay outside the gene matches. Germline lookup yields CDR1 KGHSH and CDR2 LQKENI. CDR3 nucleotide sequence: TGTGCCAGCTCACCGAGGGGGATGACAGGGGGGTTAAACAATGAGCAGTTCTTC. Protein: CASSPRGMTGGLNNEQFF.

This sequence joins TRBV13 and TRBJ2-1; TRBD1 agrees at 7 bases. With 3 bases clipped from V and 7 bases from J, the junction kept 0 bases outside the gene matches. The CDR3 consists of 12 residues. CDR1 PRHDT and CDR2 FYEKMQ come from the germline V gene (reference sequence). The CDR3: CASSLTGNEQFF. The CDR3, as DNA: TGTGCCAGCAGCTTGACAGGGAATGAGCAGTTCTTC.

The CDR3 DNA reads TGTGCCAGCAGCTCCGGGACAGGTTTGACGAATGAGCAGTTCTTC. Translated: CASSSGTGLTNEQFF. V is TRBV5-5 and J is TRBJ2-1; 8 nucleotides match TRBD1. The CDR3 loop spans 15 amino acids. J gave up 7 bases and V 3 bases, and 9 bases lay outside the gene matches. Looked up from germline, CDR1 is SGHKS and CDR2 is YYEKEE (reference sequence).

The CDR3 nucleotides read TGTGCCAGCAGCTTGGTGCAGGCCGCCTACGAGCAGTACTTC. This translates into CASSLVQAAYEQYF. The chain is built from TRBV5-6 and TRBJ2-7; no clear D. Germline V gene lookup returns CDR1 SGHDT and CDR2 YYEEEE. V dropped 0 bases and J dropped 2 bases, with 9 bases sitting between them. The CDR3 has 14 amino acids.

Comments on this clone: Other DNA sequences within the sample encode an identical CDR3. The CDR3 bases are TGCGCCAGCAGCTTGGCAGTGAACACTGAAGCTTTCTTT. This encodes CASSLAVNTEAFF. The chain carries TRBV5-1 and TRBJ1-1; no clear D gene. Germline-derived CDR1 and CDR2 are SGHRS and YFSETQ. The germline V and J ends were trimmed by 0 bases and 0 bases, with 3 bases remaining between them. The CDR3 is made up of 13 amino acids.

The chain employs TRBV23-1 and TRBJ1-1; TRBD1 matches 10 bases. TRBV23-1 is assigned to the ORF class and has an uncertain function. V lost 0 bases to trimming and J lost 10 bases; unmatched junction nucleotides: 14. The CDR3 is 17 residues long. CDR3 bases: TGCGCCAGCAGTCAATCACCCCGGACAGGGGGAAAGGTGGGAGCTTTCTTT. This translates into CASSQSPRTGGKVGAFF.

The chain is built from TRBV6-5 and TRBJ2-7; tentative D call: TRBD1 (5 bases). V was cut by 4 bases and J by 3 bases, with 16 bases left in between. The CDR3 runs 15 residues. Germline-derived CDR1 and CDR2 are MNHEY and SVGAGI. The CDR3 DNA follows: TGTGCCAGCAGTTCAACAGGAGTAGGATACTACGAGCAGTACTTC. Translated, it gives CASSSTGVGYYEQYF.

V is TRBV19 and J is TRBJ2-6; D perhaps matches TRBD1 (5 bases). This CDR3 contains 16 residues. Between the trimmed V and J ends, which lost 5 bases and 0 bases, there was a span of 11 bases. Looked up from germline, CDR1 is LNHDA and CDR2 is SQIVND (reference sequence). The CDR3 sequence is CASSGQGSSGANVLTF. Written as DNA, the CDR3 is TGTGCCAGTAGTGGTCAGGGCAGCTCTGGGGCCAACGTCCTGACTTTC.

This chain connects TRBV27 to TRBJ2-7; 10 bases map to TRBD1. The V segment lost 2 bases and the J segment 3 bases; nucleotides outside the gene matches: 1. The CDR3 extends over 14 amino acids. The germline V gene has CDR1 MNHEY and CDR2 SMNVEV (reference sequence). In DNA, the CDR3 is TGTGCCAGCAGTTTAGGGACAGGGGTCTACGAGCAGTACTTC. It translates to CASSLGTGVYEQYF.

The chain has TRBV5-4 and TRBJ2-5; D might be TRBD1 (5 bases). The CDR3 runs to 15 residues. Germline loops: CDR1 SGHNT, CDR2 YYREEE (reference sequence). The V end lost 1 base, the J end lost 1 base, and 11 bases lay between the germline ends. The CDR3: CASSLSPRVQETQYF. The CDR3, as DNA: TGTGCCAGCAGCTTGTCACCCAGGGTCCAAGAGACCCAGTACTTC.

The CDR3 sequence is CASSSDRGDEQYF. The CDR3 coding sequence is TGTGCCAGCAGCTCGGACAGGGGGGACGAGCAGTACTTC. The chain couples TRBV7-2 to TRBJ2-7; 10 nucleotides line up with TRBD1. Germline-derived CDR1 and CDR2 are SGHTA and FQGNSA. CDR3 length equals 13 residues. Trimming removed 4 bases from V and 5 bases from J; junction bases left unmatched: 2.

The rearrangement uses TRBV7-6 and TRBJ2-7; 10 bases line up with TRBD2. Per germline, CDR1 SGHVS and CDR2 FNYEAQ. This CDR3 has 16 amino acids. The trim removed 1 base at V and 0 bases at J, leaving 3 bases unmatched. The CDR3, as DNA: TGTGCCAGCAGCTTAGGTAGCGGGGGGCCCTCCTACGAGCAGTACTTC. Translation: CASSLGSGGPSYEQYF. Drawing the rest from reference TRBV7-6 and TRBJ2-7, the complete variable domain is GAGVSQSPRYKVTKRGQDVALRCDPISGHVSLYWYRQALGQGPEFLTYFNYEAQQDKSGLPNDRFSAERPEGSISTLTIQRTEQRDSAMYRCASSLGSGGPSYEQYFGPGTRLTVT.

The chain links TRBV30 to TRBJ1-2; TRBD1 aligns across 8 bases. The V gene's germline CDR1 is GTSNPN and CDR2 SVGIG (reference sequence). V shed 4 bases and J 8 bases; nucleotides not matched to a gene: 9. The CDR3 covers 13 residues. CDR3 sequence: CAWTVGQGAGYTF. The CDR3 coding sequence is TGTGCCTGGACCGTAGGGCAGGGGGCCGGCTACACCTTC.

Here the CDR3 DNA reads TGTGCCAGCAGCGCCCGACAGATGATAAGGGATACGCAGTATTTT. Protein sequence: CASSARQMIRDTQYF. This rearrangement joins TRBV7-2 to TRBJ2-3; a weak D match, TRBD1 (5 bases). V was pared by 5 bases and J by 6 bases, with 18 bases between. The CDR3 spans 15 residues. Germline loops: CDR1 SGHTA, CDR2 FQGNSA.

The chain recombines TRBV13 with TRBJ2-7, with D tentatively TRBD1 (8 bases). V was cut by 4 bases and J by 4 bases, with 14 bases left in between. CDR3 size: 14 residues. CDR1 and CDR2 (germline): PRHDT, FYEKMQ (reference sequence). This CDR3 reads CASSSDRGGYEQYF. CDR3 DNA: TGTGCCAGCAGCTCCGACAGGGGAGGGTACGAGCAGTACTTC.

The chain is built from TRBV6-1 and TRBJ1-5; 9 bases map to TRBD1. J gave up 7 bases and V 5 bases, and 9 bases lay outside the gene matches. Germline V gene sequence: CDR1 MNHNS, CDR2 SASEGT. The CDR3 covers 15 residues. The CDR3 here is CASSLTGTGTQPQHF. As DNA, the CDR3 is TGTGCCAGCAGTCTCACCGGGACAGGGACACAGCCCCAGCATTTT.

The chain is built from TRBV27 and TRBJ1-4, with 7 bases lining up with TRBD1. V lost 1 base to trimming and J lost 8 bases; unmatched junction nucleotides: 7. The V gene's germline CDR1 is MNHEY and CDR2 SMNVEV (reference sequence). The CDR3 consists of 15 residues. The CDR3: CASSLFQGGMEKLFF. Here the CDR3 DNA reads TGTGCCAGCAGTTTATTCCAGGGGGGAATGGAAAAACTGTTTTTT.

V is TRBV29-1 and J is TRBJ2-3; 8 bases map to TRBD1. J was trimmed by 3 bases and V by 7 bases; bases with no gene match: 12. Germline loops: CDR1 SQVTM, CDR2 ANQGSEA. The CDR3 loop spans 15 amino acids. In DNA, the CDR3 is TGCAGCGCCAGCGGAGGACAGGGTCGGACAGATACGCAGTATTTT. It codes for CSASGGQGRTDTQYF.

V is TRBV5-1 and J is TRBJ2-7, with a tentative D call TRBD1 (5 bases). This CDR3 contains 13 residues. Germline V gene sequence: CDR1 SGHRS, CDR2 YFSETQ. Trimming removed 7 bases at V and 4 bases at J, with 15 bases between. The CDR3 DNA sequence: TGCGCCAGCTATGATGGTACAGGTTACGAGCAGTACTTC. Residues: CASYDGTGYEQYF.

The rearrangement joins TRBV10-3 to TRBJ2-7; D is uncertain. V was cut by 5 bases and J by 5 bases, with 13 bases left in between. The germline V gene has CDR1 ENHRY and CDR2 SYGVKD. The CDR3 contains 13 residues. CDR3 DNA sequence: TGTGCCATCAGTATTTCCGGGTGGGACGAGCAGTACTTC. It encodes CAISISGWDEQYF.

The V call is TRBV13, the J call TRBJ1-1, with TRBD1 as a possible D gene (6 bases). CDR1 and CDR2 from the germline V gene are PRHDT and FYEKMQ (reference sequence). V was pared by 5 bases and J by 0 bases, with 16 bases between. The CDR3 is 16 residues long. CDR3 region: CASSTPRGGLNTEAFF. In DNA, the CDR3 is TGTGCCAGCAGCACCCCAAGGGGGGGATTGAACACTGAAGCTTTCTTT.

The rearrangement uses TRBV2 and TRBJ2-1; 9 positions agree with TRBD2. J was trimmed by 6 bases and V by 6 bases; bases with no gene match: 6. CDR3 length: 14 amino acids. CDR1 and CDR2 from the germline V gene are SNHLY and FYNNEI. The CDR3 is CASRPLAGLNEQFF. Written as DNA, the CDR3 is TGTGCCAGCAGGCCTCTAGCGGGGCTCAATGAGCAGTTCTTC.

V gene TRBV15 combines with J gene TRBJ1-2; unclear D gene. The CDR3 sequence is 13 residues long. V was clipped by 3 bases and J by 5 bases, with 10 bases between them. In germline, CDR1 is LNHNV, CDR2 YYDKDF (reference sequence). CDR3: CATSSTPAYGYTF. The DNA for the CDR3 is TGTGCCACCAGCAGCACCCCAGCGTATGGCTACACCTTC. The full variable domain, rest sourced from reference TRBV15 and TRBJ1-2, is DAMVIQNPRYQVTQFGKPVTLSCSQTLNHNVMYWYQQKSSQAPKLLFHYYDKDFNNEADTPDNFQSRRPNTSFCFLDIRSPGLGDTAMYLCATSSTPAYGYTFGSGTRLTVV.

CDR3 sequence: CASSVGGTITDTQYF. The CDR3 nucleotides are TGTGCCAGCAGCGTCGGGGGGACGATCACAGATACGCAGTATTTT. The chain has TRBV5-4 and TRBJ2-3; 7 bases are a match to TRBD2. V lost 4 bases to trimming and J lost 2 bases; unmatched junction nucleotides: 7. The CDR3 is made up of 15 amino acids. Germline values: CDR1 SGHNT, CDR2 YYREEE (reference sequence).

The rearrangement uses TRBV6-1 and TRBJ2-7; TRBD1 aligns across 9 bases. This CDR3 has 15 amino acids. CDR1 and CDR2 from the germline V gene are MNHNS and SASEGT. Trimming took 1 base from V and 2 from J; bases not matched to a gene: 3. In DNA form, the CDR3 reads TGTGCCAGCAGTGAAGAAGGACAGGGGCCCTACGAGCAGTACTTC. It translates to CASSEEGQGPYEQYF.

The chain recombines TRBV7-8 with TRBJ2-7, with TRBD1 matching 7 bases. Unmatched junction bases numbered 6, after V lost 4 bases and J lost 0 bases. Per the germline V gene, CDR1 is SGHVS and CDR2 is FQNEAQ. This CDR3 region has 15 residues. The CDR3 DNA reads TGTGCCAGCAGCTCCGACAGGGACCTCTCCTACGAGCAGTACTTC. Translation: CASSSDRDLSYEQYF.